This T cell receptor beta chain was documented in a study of blood T cell repertoires in COVID-19. On the study more broadly: Acute-phase and convalescent COVID-19 samples originated in the United States, Italy and Spain.

In the source study's methods: Nucleated cell number was recorded as an estimate derived from reference gene primer amplification. Repertoires were generated with immunoSEQ multiplex PCR, while TCRdb's copy carries only in-frame clones and drops some. The V and J calls and clone size come from that table; D and trimming were worked out from the DNA. The sample lists approximately 350,000 clones, about 90% occurring once. The V gene end was trimmed by 4 bases and the J gene end by 8 bases; junction bases not matched to a gene: 10. CDR1 and CDR2 (germline): SGHRS, YFSETQ. The CDR3 is made up of 15 amino acids.

The TCR was taken from a woman younger than 35 who had recovered from COVID-19. The V and J genes are TRBV5-1 and TRBJ2-1; 9 bases align to TRBD1. Sequenced sample: peripheral blood. The CDR3 DNA reads TGCGCCAGCAGCCCAGGGACAGGGCTGGGCGATGAGCAGTTCTTC. Amino acids: CASSPGTGLGDEQFF. The full variable domain, in which reference TRBV5-1 and TRBJ2-1 provide the parts outside the CDR3, is KAGVTQTPRYLIKTRGQQVTLSCSPISGHRSVSWYQQTPGQGLQFLFEYFSETQRNKGNFPGRFSGRQFSNSRSEMNVSTLELGDSALYLCASSPGTGLGDEQFFGPGTRLTVL.